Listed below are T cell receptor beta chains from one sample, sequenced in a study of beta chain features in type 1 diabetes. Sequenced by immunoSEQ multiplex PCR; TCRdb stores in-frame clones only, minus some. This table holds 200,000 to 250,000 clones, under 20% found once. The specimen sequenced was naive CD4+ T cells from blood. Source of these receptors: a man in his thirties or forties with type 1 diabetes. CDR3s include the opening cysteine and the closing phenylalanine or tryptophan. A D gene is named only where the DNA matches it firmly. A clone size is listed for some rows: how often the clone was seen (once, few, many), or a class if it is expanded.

CASSLSEDQPQHF | few | TRBJ1-5 | . | TRBV27
CASSLGTSGSLQETQYF | few | TRBJ2-5 | TRBD2 | TRBV5-1
CASSFSDRPNYEQYF | . | TRBJ2-7 | . | TRBV7-9
CASRPPDRGSGNTIYF | . | TRBJ1-3 | TRBD1 | TRBV25-1
CSVTGRGVISQETQYF | few | TRBJ2-5 | . | TRBV29-1
CASSEARDRAYEQYF | . | TRBJ2-7 | TRBD1 | TRBV2
CASSTNSYNEQFF | . | TRBJ2-1 | . | TRBV7-2
CSVEYRGRFGTEAFF | . | TRBJ1-1 | TRBD1 | TRBV29-1
CATSRPVERNIQYF | once | TRBJ2-4 | . | TRBV15
CASSVETGTDTQYF | . | TRBJ2-3 | . | TRBV9
CASSERELGVSTDTQYF | few | TRBJ2-3 | . | TRBV2
CATRQGINNQPQHF | . | TRBJ1-5 | TRBD1 | TRBV15
CATSGTVYEQYF | . | TRBJ2-7 | TRBD1 | TRBV28
CASVSGSIKVYF | . | TRBJ2-5 | . | TRBV28
CASQRETQYF | . | TRBJ2-5 | . | TRBV7-9
CAISELQGSYNEQFF | . | TRBJ2-1 | . | TRBV10-3
CATSRAGYEQYF | . | TRBJ2-7 | . | TRBV15
CASSSVMQGRETQYF | . | TRBJ2-5 | . | TRBV5-1
CASSLDYNEQFF | . | TRBJ2-1 | . | TRBV7-9
CASSQGGYNEQYF | . | TRBJ2-7 | . | TRBV28
CAISAPGDTEAFF | . | TRBJ1-1 | . | TRBV10-3
CASSPTGNTDTQYF | . | TRBJ2-3 | . | TRBV5-1
CAWSSTSGIEQFF | few | TRBJ2-1 | . | TRBV30
CASSPQRRVSGANVLTF | . | TRBJ2-6 | . | TRBV18
CASSPLGGQRDNEQFF | few | TRBJ2-1 | . | TRBV7-8
CASSVTSGPAETQYF | . | TRBJ2-5 | TRBD2 | TRBV9
CASGTRGNEQFF | . | TRBJ2-1 | TRBD2 | TRBV5-4
CASSPVGGNEQFF | . | TRBJ2-1 | . | TRBV5-4
CASRNGQGETYEQYF | . | TRBJ2-7 | TRBD1 | TRBV28
CAWTGTNWLRGYTF | . | TRBJ1-2 | . | TRBV30
CASSRFKNQGETQYF | few | TRBJ2-5 | . | TRBV4-1
CATGGDGSKTQYF | few | TRBJ2-5 | . | TRBV7-2
CASSISLLSTDTQYF | . | TRBJ2-3 | . | TRBV7-3
CASSDPSVIEQFF | . | TRBJ2-1 | . | TRBV25-1
CASSLWRGRTDTQYF | . | TRBJ2-3 | . | TRBV27
CASSPGRFEETQYF | once | TRBJ2-5 | . | TRBV7-2
CASSLQGAFDAFF | . | TRBJ1-1 | TRBD1 | TRBV18
CSVAMGYTEAFF | . | TRBJ1-1 | . | TRBV29-1
CASTGQGRRTFF | . | TRBJ2-1 | TRBD1 | TRBV28
CAWRTPGQGIQYF | few | TRBJ2-3 | TRBD1 | TRBV30
CASSQVDRDYGYTF | few | TRBJ1-2 | TRBD1 | TRBV4-1
CASSPPGYEQYF | . | TRBJ2-7 | . | TRBV18
CSVDRTGGTDTQYF | . | TRBJ2-3 | TRBD1 | TRBV29-1
CASTPGTRYTGELFF | few | TRBJ2-2 | . | TRBV7-2
CASSQGQGVDTQYF | few | TRBJ2-3 | TRBD1 | TRBV9
CASSPGLGSTDTQYF | few | TRBJ2-3 | TRBD2 | TRBV7-9
CASSLAGDYEFNEKLFF | few | TRBJ1-4 | . | TRBV21-1
CSVERTMNTEAFF | . | TRBJ1-1 | . | TRBV29-1
CAWGITSGTQYF | . | TRBJ2-5 | TRBD2 | TRBV30
CASSLGSSGREETQYF | few | TRBJ2-5 | TRBD2 | TRBV5-1
CASSPPIGTGYNEQFF | . | TRBJ2-1 | . | TRBV18
CASSPGMYEQYF | once | TRBJ2-7 | . | TRBV7-2